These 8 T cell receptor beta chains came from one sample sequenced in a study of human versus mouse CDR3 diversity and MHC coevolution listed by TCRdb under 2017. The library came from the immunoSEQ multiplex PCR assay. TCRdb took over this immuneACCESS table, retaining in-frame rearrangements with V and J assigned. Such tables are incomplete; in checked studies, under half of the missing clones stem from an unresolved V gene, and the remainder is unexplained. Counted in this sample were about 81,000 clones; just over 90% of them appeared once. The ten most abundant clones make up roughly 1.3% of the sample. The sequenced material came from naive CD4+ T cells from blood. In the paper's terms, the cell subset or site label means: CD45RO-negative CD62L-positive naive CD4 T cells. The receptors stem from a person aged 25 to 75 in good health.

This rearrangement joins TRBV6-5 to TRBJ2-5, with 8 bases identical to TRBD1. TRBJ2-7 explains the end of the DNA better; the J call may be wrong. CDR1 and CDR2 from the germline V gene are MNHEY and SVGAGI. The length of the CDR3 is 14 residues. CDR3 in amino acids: CASRTTGVTYEQYF. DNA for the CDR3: TGTGCCAGCAGAACGACAGGGGTTACCTACGAGCAGTACTTC.

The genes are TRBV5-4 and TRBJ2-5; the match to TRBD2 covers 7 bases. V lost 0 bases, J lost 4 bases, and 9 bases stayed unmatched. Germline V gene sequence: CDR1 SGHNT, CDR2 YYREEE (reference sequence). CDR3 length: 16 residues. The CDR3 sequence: CASSLAVVGGRETQYF. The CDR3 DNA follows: TGTGCCAGCAGCTTGGCGGTTGTGGGAGGGCGAGAGACCCAGTACTTC.

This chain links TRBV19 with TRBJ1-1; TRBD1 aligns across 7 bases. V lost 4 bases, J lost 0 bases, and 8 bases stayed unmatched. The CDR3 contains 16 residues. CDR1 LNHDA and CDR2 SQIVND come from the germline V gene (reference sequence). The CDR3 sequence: CASSKPGQMMNTEAFF. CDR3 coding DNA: TGTGCCAGTAGTAAACCGGGACAGATGATGAACACTGAAGCTTTCTTT.

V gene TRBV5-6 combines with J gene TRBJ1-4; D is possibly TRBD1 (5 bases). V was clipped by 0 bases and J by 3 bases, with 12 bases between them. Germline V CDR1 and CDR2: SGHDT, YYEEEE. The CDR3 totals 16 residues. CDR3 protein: CASSLAGNGANEKLFF. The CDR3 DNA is TGTGCCAGCAGCTTGGCAGGGAACGGTGCTAATGAAAAACTGTTTTTT.

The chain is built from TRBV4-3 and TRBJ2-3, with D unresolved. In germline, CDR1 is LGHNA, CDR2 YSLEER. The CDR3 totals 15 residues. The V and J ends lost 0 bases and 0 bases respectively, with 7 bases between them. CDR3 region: CASSQDYGSTDTQYF. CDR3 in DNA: TGCGCCAGCAGCCAAGACTACGGTAGCACAGATACGCAGTATTTT.

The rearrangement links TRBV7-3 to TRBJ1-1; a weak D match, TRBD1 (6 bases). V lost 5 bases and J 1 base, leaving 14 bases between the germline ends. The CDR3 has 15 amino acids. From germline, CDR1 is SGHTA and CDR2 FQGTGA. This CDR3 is CASSLEGGRNTEAFF. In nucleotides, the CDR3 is TGTGCCAGCAGCCTCGAAGGGGGACGGAACACTGAAGCTTTCTTT.

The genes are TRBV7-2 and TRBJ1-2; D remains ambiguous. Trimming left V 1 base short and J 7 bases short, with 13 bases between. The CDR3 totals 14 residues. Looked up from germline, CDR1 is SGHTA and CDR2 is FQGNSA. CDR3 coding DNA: TGTGCCAGCAGCTTAGGCGCGGGGAGGCCTGGCTACACCTTC. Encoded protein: CASSLGAGRPGYTF. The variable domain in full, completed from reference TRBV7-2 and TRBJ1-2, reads GAGVSQSPSNKVTEKGKDVELRCDPISGHTALYWYRQSLGQGLEFLIYFQGNSAPDKSGLPSDRFSAERTGGSVSTLTIQRTQQEDSAVYLCASSLGAGRPGYTFGSGTRLTVV.

The CDR3 protein is CASRGGAGGYTGELFF. In nucleotides, the CDR3 is TGTGCCAGCAGAGGTGGGGCGGGAGGGTACACCGGGGAGCTGTTTTTT. The J gene is TRBJ2-2, the V gene TRBV9, with TRBD2 matching over 9 bases. There are 16 residues in the CDR3. CDR1 is SGDLS, CDR2 YYNGEE, per germline. Trimming at V came to 5 bases and at J to 3 bases, leaving 8 bases not matched to a gene.